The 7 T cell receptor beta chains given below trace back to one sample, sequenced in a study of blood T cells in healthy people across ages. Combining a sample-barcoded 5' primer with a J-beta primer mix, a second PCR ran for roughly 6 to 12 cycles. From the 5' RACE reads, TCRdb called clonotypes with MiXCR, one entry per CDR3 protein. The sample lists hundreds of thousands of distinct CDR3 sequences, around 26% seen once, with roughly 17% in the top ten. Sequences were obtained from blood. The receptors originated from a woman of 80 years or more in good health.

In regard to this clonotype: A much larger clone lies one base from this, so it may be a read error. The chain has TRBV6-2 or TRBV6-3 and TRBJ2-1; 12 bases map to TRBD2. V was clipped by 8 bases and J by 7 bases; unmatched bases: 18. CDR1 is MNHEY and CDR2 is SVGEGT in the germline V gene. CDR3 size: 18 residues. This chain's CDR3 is CASGSRLAGASGVNEQFF. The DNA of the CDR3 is TGTGCCAGCGGTTCCCGACTAGCGGGGGCTTCCGGAGTGAATGAGCAGTTCTTC.

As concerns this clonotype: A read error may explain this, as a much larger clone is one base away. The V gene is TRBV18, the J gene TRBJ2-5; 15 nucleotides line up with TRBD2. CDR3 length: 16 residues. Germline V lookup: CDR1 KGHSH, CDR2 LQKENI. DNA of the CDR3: TGTGCCAGCCCACCGAGGACTAGCGGGGGGGAAGAGACCCAGTACTTC. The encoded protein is CASPPRTSGGEETQYF. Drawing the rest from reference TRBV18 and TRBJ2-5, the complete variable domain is NAGVMQNPRHLVRRRGQEARLRCSPMKGHSHVYWYRQLPEEGLKFMVYLQKENIIDESGMPKERFSAEFPKEGPSILRIQQVVRGDSAAYFCASPPRTSGGEETQYFGPGTRLLVL.

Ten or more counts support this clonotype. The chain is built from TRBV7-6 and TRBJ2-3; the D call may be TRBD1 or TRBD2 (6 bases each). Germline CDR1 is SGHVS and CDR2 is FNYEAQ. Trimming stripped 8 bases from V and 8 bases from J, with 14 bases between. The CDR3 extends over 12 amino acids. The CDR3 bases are TGTGCCAGCGGGGGGCTTAGGGGTACGCAGTATTTT. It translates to CASGGLRGTQYF. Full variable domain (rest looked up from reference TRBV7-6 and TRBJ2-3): GAGVSQSPRYKVTKRGQDVALRCDPISGHVSLYWYRQALGQGPEFLTYFNYEAQQDKSGLPNDRFSAERPEGSISTLTIQRTEQRDSAMYRCASGGLRGTQYFGPGTRLTVL.

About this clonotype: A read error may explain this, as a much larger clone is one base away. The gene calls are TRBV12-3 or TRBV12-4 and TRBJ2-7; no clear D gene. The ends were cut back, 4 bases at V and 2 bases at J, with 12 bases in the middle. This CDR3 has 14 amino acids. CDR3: CASSCLASTYEQYF. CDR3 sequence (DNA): TGTGCCAGCAGTTGCTTGGCCAGCACCTACGAGCAGTACTTC.

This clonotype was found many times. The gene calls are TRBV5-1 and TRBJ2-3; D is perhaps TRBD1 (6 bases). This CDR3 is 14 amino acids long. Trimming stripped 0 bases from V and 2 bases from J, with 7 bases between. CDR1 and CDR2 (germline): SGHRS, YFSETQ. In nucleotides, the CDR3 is TGCGCCAGCAGCTTGGGACAGGTCACAGATACGCAGTATTTT. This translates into CASSLGQVTDTQYF.

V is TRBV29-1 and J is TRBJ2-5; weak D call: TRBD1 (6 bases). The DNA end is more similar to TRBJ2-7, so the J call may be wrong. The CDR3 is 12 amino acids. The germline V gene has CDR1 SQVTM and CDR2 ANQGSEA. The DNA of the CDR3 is TGCAGCGCACGGGACAAAACCTACGAGCAGTACTTC. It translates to CSARDKTYEQYF.

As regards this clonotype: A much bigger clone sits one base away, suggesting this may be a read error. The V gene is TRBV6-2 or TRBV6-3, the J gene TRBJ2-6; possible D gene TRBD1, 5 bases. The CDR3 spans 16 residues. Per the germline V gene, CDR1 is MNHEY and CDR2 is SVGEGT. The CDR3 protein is CASRLTGFSGANALTF. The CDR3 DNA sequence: TGTGCCAGCAGACTAACTGGTTTCTCTGGGGCCAACGCCCTGACTTTC.